These 2 T cell receptor beta chains were sequenced from one sample in a study of blood T cells in healthy people across ages. Next came a second PCR, run for roughly 7 to 12 cycles, which used a sample-barcoded 5' primer along with a J-beta primer mix. MiXCR, run by TCRdb on the 5' RACE reads, gives a single entry per CDR3 protein. The data contain 550,000 to 700,000 distinct CDR3 sequences, approximately 30% of them singletons. The sample comprised blood. The receptors originated from a woman in her seventies in good health.

This chain uses TRBV12-3 or TRBV12-4 with TRBJ1-2; no reliable D call. CDR3 length equals 13 residues. V was clipped by 2 bases and J by 6 bases, with 10 bases between them. CDR3 sequence reads: CASSLRAAHGYTF. The CDR3 DNA reads TGTGCCAGCAGTTTAAGGGCAGCCCATGGCTACACCTTC.

This chain links TRBV7-9 with TRBJ2-5, with D perhaps matching TRBD2 (5 bases). The CDR3 consists of 20 residues. Germline V CDR1 and CDR2: SEHNR, FQNEAQ (reference sequence). V was clipped by 3 bases and J by 4 bases, with 30 bases between them. The DNA of the CDR3 is TGTGCCAGCAGCTTGACTTTCCAGCTGCAACGGGGAGTCCCAAGAGAGACCCAGTACTTC. It is translated as CASSLTFQLQRGVPRETQYF.